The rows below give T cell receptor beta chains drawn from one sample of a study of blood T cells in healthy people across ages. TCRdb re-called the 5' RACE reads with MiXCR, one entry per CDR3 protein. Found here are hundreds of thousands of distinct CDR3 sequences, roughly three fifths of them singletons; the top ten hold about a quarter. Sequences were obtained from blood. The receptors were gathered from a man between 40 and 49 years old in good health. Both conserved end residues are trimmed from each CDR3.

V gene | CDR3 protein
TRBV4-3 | ASSQEPAVQETQY
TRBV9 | ASSVGPTVDSPLH
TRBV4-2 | ASSQDRPGLAVLSSYNEQF
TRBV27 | ASTHAQGSFRTQY
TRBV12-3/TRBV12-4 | ASSPASGYNEQF
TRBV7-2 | ASSLVGLIHNEQY
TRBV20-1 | SVGSGDNRYT
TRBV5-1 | ASSFVITDAQY
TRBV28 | ASIRDTYEQY
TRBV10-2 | ASSARDLVYEQY
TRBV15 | ATSRLRTTGGYSGANVLT
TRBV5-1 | ASSLEPTGTGELF
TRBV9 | ASSVVTNTGELF
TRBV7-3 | ASSLGTGTSGGAGTDTQY
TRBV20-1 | SARASRQTPPDTQY
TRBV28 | ASSFFLAGGSGETQY